A single T cell receptor (beta chain) is shown here with its context. PCR involved 60 Vbeta and 13 Jbeta primers. Clones were sequenced by immunoSEQ multiplex PCR, and TCRdb holds only the in-frame ones, with some missing. The profile shows 95,000 to 130,000 clones, 79% of them singletons. The sample originates from a study of cytomegalovirus exposure and HLA in healthy donors. This sequence was found in a man aged 30 to 39 in good health and CMV-seropositive. Source material: PBMCs.

The CDR3 nucleotides read TGTGCCAGCAGCGGTCCTGCGATAGCCTACAATGAGCAGTTCTTC. As protein: CASSGPAIAYNEQFF. V is TRBV11-2 and J is TRBJ2-1; D unclear. The V and J ends lost 5 bases and 2 bases respectively, with 13 bases between them. CDR1 is SGHAT and CDR2 is FQNNGV in the germline V gene. CDR3 length equals 15 residues.